This TCR beta chain was sequenced in a study of T cell responses to AZD1222 COVID-19 vaccine. Study findings and constraints: White British ancestry dominated among donors, who included more females, and clonal diversity was possibly underestimated. It was only after the peak T cell response that any repertoires were sampled.

V was shortened by 6 bases and J by 1 base, with 12 bases between the two germline ends. The CDR3 length is 13 residues. CDR1 and CDR2 from the germline V gene are GTSNPN and SVGIG (reference sequence). Notes on this clone: Its antigen is not known.

Repertoires were generated with immunoSEQ multiplex PCR, while TCRdb's copy carries only in-frame clones and drops some. The profile covers about 57,000 clones, with roughly 86% appearing a single time and over 15% taken by the ten largest. The input for sequencing was peripheral blood, taken on day 0 of AZD1222 vaccination. This chain connects TRBV30 to TRBJ1-1; D gene uncertain. The TCR was taken from an adult in good health. CDR3 amino acids: CACTGTRNTEAFF. The CDR3 DNA reads as TGTGCCTGTACCGGCACAAGGAACACTGAAGCTTTCTTT.